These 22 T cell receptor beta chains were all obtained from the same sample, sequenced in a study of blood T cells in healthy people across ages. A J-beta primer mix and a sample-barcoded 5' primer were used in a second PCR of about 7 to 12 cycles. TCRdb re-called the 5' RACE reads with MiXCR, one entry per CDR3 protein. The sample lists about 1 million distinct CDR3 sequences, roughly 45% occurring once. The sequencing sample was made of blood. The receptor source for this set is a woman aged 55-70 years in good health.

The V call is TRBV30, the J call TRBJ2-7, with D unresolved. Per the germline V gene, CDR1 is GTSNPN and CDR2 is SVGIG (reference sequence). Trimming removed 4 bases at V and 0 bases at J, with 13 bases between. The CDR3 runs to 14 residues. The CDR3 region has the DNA TGTGCCTGGATGCCAGTACTGAGCTCCTACGAGCAGTACTTC. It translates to CAWMPVLSSYEQYF.

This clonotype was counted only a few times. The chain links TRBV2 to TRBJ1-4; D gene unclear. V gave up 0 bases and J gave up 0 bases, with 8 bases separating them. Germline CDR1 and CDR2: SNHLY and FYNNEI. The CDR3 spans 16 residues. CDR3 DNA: TGTGCCAGCAGTGAAGCCGCCACCGCAACTAATGAAAAACTGTTTTTT. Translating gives CASSEAATATNEKLFF.

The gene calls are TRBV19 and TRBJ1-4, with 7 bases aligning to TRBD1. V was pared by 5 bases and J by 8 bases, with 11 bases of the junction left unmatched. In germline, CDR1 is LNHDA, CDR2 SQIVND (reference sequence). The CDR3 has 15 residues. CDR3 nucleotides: TGTGCCAGTAGTCTCCGACAGGGTGGATCGGAAAAACTGTTTTTT. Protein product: CASSLRQGGSEKLFF.

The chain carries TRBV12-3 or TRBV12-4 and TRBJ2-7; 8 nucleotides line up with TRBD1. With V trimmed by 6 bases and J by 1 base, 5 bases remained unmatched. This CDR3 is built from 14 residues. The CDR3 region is CASRAWDRSYEQYF. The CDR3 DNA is TGTGCCAGCAGGGCATGGGACAGGTCCTACGAGCAGTACTTC.

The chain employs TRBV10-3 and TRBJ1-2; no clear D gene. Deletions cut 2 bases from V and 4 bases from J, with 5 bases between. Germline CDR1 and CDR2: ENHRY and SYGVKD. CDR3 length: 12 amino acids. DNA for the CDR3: TGTGCCATCAGTGAGGGGGTCTATGGCTACACCTTC. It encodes CAISEGVYGYTF.

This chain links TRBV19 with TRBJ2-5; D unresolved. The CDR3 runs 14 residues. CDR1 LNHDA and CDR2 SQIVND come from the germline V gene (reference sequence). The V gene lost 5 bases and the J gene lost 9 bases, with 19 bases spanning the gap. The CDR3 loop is CASSPSRAPGPQYF. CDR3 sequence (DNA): TGTGCCAGTAGTCCAAGCCGGGCCCCCGGGCCCCAGTACTTC. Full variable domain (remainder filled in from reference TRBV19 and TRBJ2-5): DGGITQSPKYLFRKEGQNVTLSCEQNLNHDAMYWYRQDPGQGLRLIYYSQIVNDFQKGDIAEGYSVSREKKESFPLTVTSAQKNPTAFYLCASSPSRAPGPQYFGPGTRLLVL.

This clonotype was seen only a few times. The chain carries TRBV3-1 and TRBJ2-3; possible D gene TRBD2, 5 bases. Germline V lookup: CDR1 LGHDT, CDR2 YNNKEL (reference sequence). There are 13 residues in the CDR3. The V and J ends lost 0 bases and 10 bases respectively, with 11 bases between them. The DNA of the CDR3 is TGTGCCAGCAGCCAAGATTTTACTAGTCCGCAGTATTTT. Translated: CASSQDFTSPQYF.

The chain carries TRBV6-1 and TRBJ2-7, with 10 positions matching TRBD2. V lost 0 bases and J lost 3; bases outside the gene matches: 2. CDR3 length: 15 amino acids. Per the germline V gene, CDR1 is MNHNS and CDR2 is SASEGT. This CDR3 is CASSEASGRIYEQYF. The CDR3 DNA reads TGTGCCAGCAGTGAAGCTAGCGGGAGGATCTACGAGCAGTACTTC.

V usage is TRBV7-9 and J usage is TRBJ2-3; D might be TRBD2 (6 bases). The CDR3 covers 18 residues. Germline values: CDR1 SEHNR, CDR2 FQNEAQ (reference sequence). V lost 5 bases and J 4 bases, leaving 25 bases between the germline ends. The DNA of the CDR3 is TGTGCCAGCAGCCCCCCCCCTAGGAGCGGGCTAGACCCAGATACGCAGTATTTT. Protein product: CASSPPPRSGLDPDTQYF.

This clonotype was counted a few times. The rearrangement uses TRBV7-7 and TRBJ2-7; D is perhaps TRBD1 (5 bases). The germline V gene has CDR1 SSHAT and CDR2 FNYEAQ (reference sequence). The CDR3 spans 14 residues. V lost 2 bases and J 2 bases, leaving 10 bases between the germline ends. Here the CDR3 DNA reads TGTGCCAGCAGCTTATCGGACACAACCTACGAGCAGTACTTC. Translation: CASSLSDTTYEQYF.

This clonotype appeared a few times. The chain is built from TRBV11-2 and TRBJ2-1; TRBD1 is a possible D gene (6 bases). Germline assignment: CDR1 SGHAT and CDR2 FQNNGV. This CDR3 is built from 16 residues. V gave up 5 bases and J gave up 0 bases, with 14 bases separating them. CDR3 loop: CASSRRQDGSYNEQFF. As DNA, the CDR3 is TGTGCCAGCAGCCGTCGACAGGATGGCTCCTACAATGAGCAGTTCTTC.

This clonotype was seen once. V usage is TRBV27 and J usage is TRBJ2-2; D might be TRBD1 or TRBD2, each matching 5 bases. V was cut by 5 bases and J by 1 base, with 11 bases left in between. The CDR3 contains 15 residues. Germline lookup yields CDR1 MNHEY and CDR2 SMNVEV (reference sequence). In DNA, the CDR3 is TGTGCCAGCAGTAAGGGACCCGTGAACACCGGGGAGCTGTTTTTT. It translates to CASSKGPVNTGELFF.

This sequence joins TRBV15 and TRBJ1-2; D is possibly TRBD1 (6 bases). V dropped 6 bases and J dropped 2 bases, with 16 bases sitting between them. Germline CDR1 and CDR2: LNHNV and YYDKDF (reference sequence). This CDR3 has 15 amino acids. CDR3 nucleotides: TGTGCCACCAGAGGCCGGGACACGTTAAACTATGGCTACACCTTC. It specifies CATRGRDTLNYGYTF.

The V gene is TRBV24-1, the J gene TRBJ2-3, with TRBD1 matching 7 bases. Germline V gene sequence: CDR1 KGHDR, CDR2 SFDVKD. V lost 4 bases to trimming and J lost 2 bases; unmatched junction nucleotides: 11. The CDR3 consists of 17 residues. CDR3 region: CATSEPAGTDTTDTQYF. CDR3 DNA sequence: TGTGCCACCAGTGAACCTGCAGGGACAGACACCACAGATACGCAGTATTTT.

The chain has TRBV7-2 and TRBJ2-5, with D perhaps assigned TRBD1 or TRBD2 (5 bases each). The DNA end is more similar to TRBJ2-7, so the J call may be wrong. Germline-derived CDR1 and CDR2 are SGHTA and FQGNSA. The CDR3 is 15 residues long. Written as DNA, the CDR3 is TGTGCCAGCAGCCTAACCGGGGCTTTAGGCTACGAGCAGTACTTC. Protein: CASSLTGALGYEQYF.

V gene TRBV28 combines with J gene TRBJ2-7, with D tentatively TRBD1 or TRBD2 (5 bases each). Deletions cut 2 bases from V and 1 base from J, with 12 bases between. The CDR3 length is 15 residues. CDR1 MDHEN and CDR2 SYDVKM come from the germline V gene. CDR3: CASSLGGARSYEQYF. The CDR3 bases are TGTGCCAGCAGTTTAGGGGGAGCTCGGTCCTACGAGCAGTACTTC.

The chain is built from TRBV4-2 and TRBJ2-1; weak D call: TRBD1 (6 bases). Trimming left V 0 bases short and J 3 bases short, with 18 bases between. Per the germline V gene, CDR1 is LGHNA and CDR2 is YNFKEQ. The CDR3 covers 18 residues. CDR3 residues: CASSQEGGPPRGYNEQFF. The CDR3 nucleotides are TGTGCCAGCAGCCAAGAGGGCGGACCCCCCAGGGGCTACAATGAGCAGTTCTTC.

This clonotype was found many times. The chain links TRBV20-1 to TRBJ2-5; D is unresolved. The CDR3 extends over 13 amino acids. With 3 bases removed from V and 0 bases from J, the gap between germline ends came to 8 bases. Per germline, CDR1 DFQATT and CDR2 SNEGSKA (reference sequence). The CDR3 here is CSASGPNQETQYF. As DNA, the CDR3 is TGCAGTGCTAGTGGTCCGAACCAAGAGACCCAGTACTTC.

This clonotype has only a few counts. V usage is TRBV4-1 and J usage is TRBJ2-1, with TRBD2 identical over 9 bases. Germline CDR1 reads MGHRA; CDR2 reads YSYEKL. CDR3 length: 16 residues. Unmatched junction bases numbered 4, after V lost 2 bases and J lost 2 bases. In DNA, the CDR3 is TGCGCCAGCAGCCAAATAGCGGGAGTCCCCTACAATGAGCAGTTCTTC. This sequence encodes CASSQIAGVPYNEQFF.

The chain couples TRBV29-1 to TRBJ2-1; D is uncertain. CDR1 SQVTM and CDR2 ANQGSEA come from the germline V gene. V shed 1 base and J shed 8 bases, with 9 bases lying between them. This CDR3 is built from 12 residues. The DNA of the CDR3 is TGCAGCGTTGAAGGAGTTGGGTATGAGCAGTTCTTC. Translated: CSVEGVGYEQFF.

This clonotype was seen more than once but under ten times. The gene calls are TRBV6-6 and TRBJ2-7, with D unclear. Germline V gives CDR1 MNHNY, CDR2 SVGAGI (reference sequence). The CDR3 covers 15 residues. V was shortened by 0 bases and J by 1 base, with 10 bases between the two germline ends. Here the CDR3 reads CASSYSLDTSYEQYF. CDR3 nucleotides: TGTGCCAGCAGTTACTCCCTCGACACTTCCTACGAGCAGTACTTC.

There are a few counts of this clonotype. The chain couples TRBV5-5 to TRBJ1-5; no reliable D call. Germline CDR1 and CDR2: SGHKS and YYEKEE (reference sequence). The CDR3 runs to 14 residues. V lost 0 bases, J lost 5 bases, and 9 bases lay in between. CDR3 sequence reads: CASSLVGMHQPQHF. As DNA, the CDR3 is TGTGCCAGCAGCTTGGTTGGGATGCATCAGCCCCAGCATTTT.